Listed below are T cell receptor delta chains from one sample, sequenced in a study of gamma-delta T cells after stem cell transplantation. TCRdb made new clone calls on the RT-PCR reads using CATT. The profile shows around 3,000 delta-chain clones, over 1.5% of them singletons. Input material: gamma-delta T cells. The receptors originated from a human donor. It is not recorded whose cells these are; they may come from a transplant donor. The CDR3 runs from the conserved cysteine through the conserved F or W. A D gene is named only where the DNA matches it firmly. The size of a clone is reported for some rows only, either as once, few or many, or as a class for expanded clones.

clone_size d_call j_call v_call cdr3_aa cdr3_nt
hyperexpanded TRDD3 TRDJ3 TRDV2 CACDTVGDTSSWDTRQMFF TGTGCCTGTGACACCGTAGGGGATACCAGCTCCTGGGACACCCGACAGATGTTTTTC
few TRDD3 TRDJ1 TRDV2 CACDTLNLGDTTDKLIF TGTGCCTGTGACACCTTAAACCTGGGGGATACGACCGATAAACTCATCTTT
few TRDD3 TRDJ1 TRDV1 CALGERFSYNRHTRYWGTPPYTDKLIF TGTGCTCTTGGGGAACGCTTTTCCTACAATCGACATACTCGATACTGGGGGACTCCTCCGTACACCGATAAACTCATCTTT
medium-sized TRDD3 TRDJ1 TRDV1 CALGTHFHLGGSYTDKLIF TGTGCTCTTGGGACCCACTTCCACCTGGGGGGCTCGTACACCGATAAACTCATCTTT
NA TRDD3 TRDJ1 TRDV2 CACGTLGEPTDKLIF TGTGCCTGTGGCACTCTGGGGGAGCCCACCGATAAACTCATCTTT
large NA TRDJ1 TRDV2 CACDTVIHTDKLIF TGTGCCTGTGACACCGTAATTCACACCGATAAACTCATCTTT
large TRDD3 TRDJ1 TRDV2 CACDTLFTGGYLYTDKLIF TGTGCCTGTGACACCCTATTTACTGGGGGATACTTGTACACCGATAAACTCATCTTT
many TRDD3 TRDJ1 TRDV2 CACDTLTSSLGDTWGAHDKLIF TGTGCCTGTGACACCCTAACTTCGTCGCTGGGGGATACTTGGGGGGCCCACGATAAACTCATCTTT
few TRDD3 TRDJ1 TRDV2 CACLLLGDSGTDKLIF TGTGCCTGTCTTCTACTGGGGGATAGCGGCACCGATAAACTCATCTTT
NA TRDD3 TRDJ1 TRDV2 CACDGLGDNSPSYTDKLIF TGTGCCTGTGACGGACTGGGGGATAACAGCCCCTCTTACACCGATAAACTCATCTTT
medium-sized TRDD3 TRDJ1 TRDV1 CALGEGAQFRTGGYAALYTDKLIF TGTGCTCTTGGGGAAGGGGCACAGTTCCGTACTGGGGGATACGCTGCTTTGTACACCGATAAACTCATCTTT
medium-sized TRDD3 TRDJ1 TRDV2 CACDTVNSRTGAYTDKLIF TGTGCCTGTGACACCGTGAATTCGAGAACTGGGGCGTACACCGATAAACTCATCTTT
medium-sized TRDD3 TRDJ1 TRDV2 CACDSVSTGGRYTDKLIF TGTGCCTGTGACTCCGTTAGTACTGGGGGACGGTACACCGATAAACTCATCTTT
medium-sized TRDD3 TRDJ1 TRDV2 CACDTVGGSLGYTDKLIF TGTGCCTGTGACACCGTAGGGGGATCGCTAGGGTACACCGATAAACTCATCTTT
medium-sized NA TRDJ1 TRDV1 CALGEPSSYTDSNTDKLIF TGTGCTCTTGGGGAACCTTCCTCCTACACGGACTCAAACACCGATAAACTCATCTTT
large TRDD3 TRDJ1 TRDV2 CACAPLGDSIGIYTDKLIF TGTGCCTGCGCCCCACTGGGGGATAGTATAGGTATCTACACCGATAAACTCATCTTT
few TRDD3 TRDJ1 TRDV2 CACDSVLGDKGDTEDTDKLIF TGTGCCTGTGACAGTGTACTGGGGGATAAGGGGGACACCGAGGACACCGATAAACTCATCTTT
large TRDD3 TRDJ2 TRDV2 CACDSLGDKALTAQLFF TGTGCCTGTGACTCCTTGGGGGATAAGGCTTTGACAGCACAACTCTTCTTT
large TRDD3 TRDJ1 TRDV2 CACDPLGATDKLIF TGTGCCTGTGACCCTCTGGGGGCTACCGATAAACTCATCTTT
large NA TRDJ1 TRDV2 CACDTVAPANPGADKLIF TGTGCCTGTGACACCGTAGCCCCAGCAAACCCAGGGGCCGATAAACTCATCTTT
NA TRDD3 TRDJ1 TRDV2 CACDSVLGDTTDKLIF TGTGCCTGTGACAGTGTACTGGGGGATACGACCGATAAACTCATCTTT
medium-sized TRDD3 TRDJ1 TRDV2 CACDTLYTGGYEVFNTDKLIF TGTGCCTGTGACACCTTATACACTGGGGGATACGAAGTGTTTAACACCGATAAACTCATCTTT
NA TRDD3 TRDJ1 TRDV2 CACNTLNLGDPFPYTDKLIF TGTGCCTGTAACACCTTAAACCTGGGGGATCCGTTCCCGTACACCGATAAACTCATCTTT